The subject of this entry is one T cell receptor beta chain. Antigen: not known. These data belong to a study of shared clonotypes between healthy human individuals. Study-level points and caveats: Non-shared clonotypes showed lower generation probabilities than clonotypes common to all four donors. Genetic and exposure-history diversity was limited by the few donors. The naive CD4 repertoires of a few donors were compared, and roughly 5.1% of clonotypes were shared.

Trimming removed 5 bases from V and 4 bases from J, with 8 bases in between. Germline-derived CDR1 and CDR2 are MNHEY and SMNVEV (reference sequence). This CDR3 is 13 amino acids long. Clones were read by immunoSEQ multiplex PCR, and TCRdb kept only the in-frame ones, dropping some. The repertoire has approximately 2,300,000 clones, 80% to 95% of them found once; the top ten carry 0.3% to 0.45%. Division of CD4+ cells produced a CD45RA+ naive subset and a CD45RA-negative memory subset. The sample consisted of naive CD4+ T cells from PBMCs. Subset given: CD45RA+ positively selected. This clonotype was obtained from a man between 18 and 35 years old in good health. Some clones in this sample may be carry-over from other donors' samples. V gene TRBV27 combines with J gene TRBJ2-2, with D unclear. The CDR3 protein is CASSHSLTGELFF. CDR3 DNA sequence: TGTGCCAGCAGTCACAGCCTCACCGGGGAGCTGTTTTTT.